Presented here are 5 T cell receptor beta chains from one specimen sequenced in a study of T cell changes during pregnancy in multiple sclerosis. Sequencing used immunoSEQ multiplex PCR; TCRdb keeps in-frame clones, though not all of them. Here the sample spans around 80,000 clones, about 93% being singletons. The material was peripheral blood, obtained in the second trimester of pregnancy. Receptors were obtained from a female donor in good health, enrolled as a control in a pregnancy study.

V usage is TRBV5-4 and J usage is TRBJ2-3, with TRBD2 matching over 7 bases. Per the germline V gene, CDR1 is SGHNT and CDR2 is YYREEE (reference sequence). CDR3 size: 14 residues. V gave up 4 bases and J gave up 2 bases; unmatched junction bases: 4. CDR3 sequence reads: CASSPGLYTDTQYF. The CDR3 nucleotides are TGTGCCAGCAGCCCGGGACTATACACAGATACGCAGTATTTT.

V usage is TRBV6-1 and J usage is TRBJ2-7; a weak D match, TRBD1 (6 bases). The germline V and J ends were trimmed by 8 bases and 3 bases, with 11 bases remaining between them. The CDR3 sequence is 12 residues long. The V gene's germline CDR1 is MNHNS and CDR2 SASEGT. CDR3 nucleotides: TGTGCCAGCGACGGACAGCTCTACGAGCAGTACTTC. This codes for CASDGQLYEQYF.

The rearrangement uses TRBV28 and TRBJ2-3, with 11 bases identical to TRBD2. Germline assignment: CDR1 MDHEN and CDR2 SYDVKM. V shed 6 bases and J 0 bases; nucleotides not matched to a gene: 17. This CDR3 spans 20 amino acids. The CDR3 DNA is TGTGCCAGCAGCATTTACATGGGACTAGCGGATATTTCTAGCACAGATACGCAGTATTTT. As protein: CASSIYMGLADISSTDTQYF.

The V and J genes are TRBV7-2 and TRBJ1-2; D not resolved. Germline CDR1 and CDR2: SGHTA and FQGNSA. V was cut by 2 bases and J by 3 bases, with 7 bases left in between. The CDR3 length is 13 residues. The DNA for the CDR3 is TGTGCCAGCAGCTTATATCGGGACTATGGCTACACCTTC. Its translation is CASSLYRDYGYTF.

V usage is TRBV19 and J usage is TRBJ1-3; D remains ambiguous. The CDR3 has 14 amino acids. The V and J ends lost 4 bases and 2 bases respectively, with 9 bases between them. The V gene's germline CDR1 is LNHDA and CDR2 SQIVND (reference sequence). DNA for the CDR3: TGTGCCAGTAGTAGTTCGGGTACTGGAAACACCATATATTTT. This encodes CASSSSGTGNTIYF.